Listed below are T cell receptor beta chains from one sample, sequenced in a study of blood T cell repertoires in COVID-19. Sequenced by immunoSEQ multiplex PCR; TCRdb stores in-frame clones only, minus some. The table includes tens of thousands of clones, around nine tenths detected once. The sample was peripheral blood. These receptors were taken from a woman aged 70-85 years with acute or convalescent COVID-19. Each CDR3 is given with its conserved first and last residue. Fields, in order: CDR3 DNA, CDR3 protein, clone size, V gene, J gene, D gene. A D gene is named only where the DNA matches it firmly. Only some rows state a clone size, as once, few, many or a class for expanded clones.

TGTGCCAGCAGCTTAGGGGGACAGGGTACCACCGGGGAGCTGTTTTTT	CASSLGGQGTTGELFF	few	TRBV7-7	TRBJ2-2	TRBD1
TGTGCCATCAGTGAGCCGGCCCAGGGTTTTGCCGGGGAGCTGTTTTTT	CAISEPAQGFAGELFF	once	TRBV10-3	TRBJ2-2	.
TGTGCCAGCAGCTCAGGGGGAGCCAACTATGGCTACACCTTC	CASSSGGANYGYTF	.	TRBV5-4	TRBJ1-2	TRBD1
TGTGCCACCCTAATGGCAGGGGTTGGAAACACCATATATTTT	CATLMAGVGNTIYF	few	TRBV6-5	TRBJ1-3	.
TGTGCCAGCTCACCACCCACTAGGGTTGGCTACACCTTC	CASSPPTRVGYTF	.	TRBV18	TRBJ1-2	.
TGTGCCAGCAGAGGAGCGGGAGACCTGGAGCAGTACTTC	CASRGAGDLEQYF	.	TRBV6-5	TRBJ2-7	TRBD2
TGTGCCAGCAGCTTGAGTTCTAGCGGGAGGAACCAAGAGACCCAGTACTTC	CASSLSSSGRNQETQYF	.	TRBV7-9	TRBJ2-5	TRBD2
TGTGCCAGCAGCTTGGTGACTAGCGGCATACAAGAGACCCAGTACTTC	CASSLVTSGIQETQYF	once	TRBV7-6	TRBJ2-5	TRBD2
TGTGCCAGCAGCTTAGTAACAGGGGTGACGGGTACTGAAGCTTTCTTT	CASSLVTGVTGTEAFF	.	TRBV7-8	TRBJ1-1	TRBD1
TGTGCCACCAGCAGGGACAGGGGCCCTGGGACCGGGGAGCTGTTTTTT	CATSRDRGPGTGELFF	.	TRBV15	TRBJ2-2	TRBD1
TGTGCCAGCTACCGAGACTCCTACAATGAGCAGTTCTTC	CASYRDSYNEQFF	.	TRBV6-5	TRBJ2-1	.
TGCGCCAGCAGCCCGAGTTCTAGTGGAGGCTACGAGCAGTACTTC	CASSPSSSGGYEQYF	.	TRBV4-1	TRBJ2-7	.
TGTGCCAGCAGCGATTCTAACCCGAACACTGAAGCTTTCTTT	CASSDSNPNTEAFF	.	TRBV13	TRBJ1-1	.